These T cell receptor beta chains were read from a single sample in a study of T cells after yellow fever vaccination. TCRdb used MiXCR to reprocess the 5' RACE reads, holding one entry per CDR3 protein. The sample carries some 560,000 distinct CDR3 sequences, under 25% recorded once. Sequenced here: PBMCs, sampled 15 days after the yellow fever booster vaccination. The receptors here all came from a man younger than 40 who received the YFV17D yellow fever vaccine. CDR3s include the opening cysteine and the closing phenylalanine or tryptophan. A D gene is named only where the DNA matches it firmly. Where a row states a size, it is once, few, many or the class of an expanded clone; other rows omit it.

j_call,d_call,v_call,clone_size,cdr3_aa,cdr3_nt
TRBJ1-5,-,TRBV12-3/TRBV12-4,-,CASSLTGPNQPQHF,TGTGCCAGCAGTTTAACAGGGCCGAATCAGCCCCAGCATTTT
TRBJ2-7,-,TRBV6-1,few,CASSRQGRAYEQYF,TGTGCCAGCAGTCGACAGGGGAGGGCCTACGAGCAGTACTTC
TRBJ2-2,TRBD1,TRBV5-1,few,CASSYRTGTDTGELFF,TGCGCCAGCAGCTACAGGACAGGGACGGACACCGGGGAGCTGTTTTTT
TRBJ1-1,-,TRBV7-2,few,CASSFFERQGTPEAFF,TGTGCCAGCAGCTTCTTCGAGAGGCAGGGTACCCCTGAAGCTTTCTTT
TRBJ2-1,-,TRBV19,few,CASSISRNNEQFF,TGTGCCAGTAGTATCTCTAGAAACAATGAGCAGTTCTTC
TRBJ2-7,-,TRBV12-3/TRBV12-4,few,CASSFVPYEQYF,TGTGCCAGCAGTTTTGTCCCCTACGAGCAGTACTTC
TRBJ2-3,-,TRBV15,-,CATSRRMPSTDTQYF,TGTGCCACCAGCAGGAGGATGCCTAGCACAGATACGCAGTATTTT
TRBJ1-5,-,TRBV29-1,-,CSVADNINQPQHF,TGCAGCGTAGCGGACAACATCAATCAGCCCCAGCATTTT
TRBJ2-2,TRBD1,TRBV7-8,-,CASSLESQGVSYSGELFF,TGTGCCAGCAGCTTAGAAAGTCAGGGGGTGTCCTACTCCGGGGAGCTGTTTTTT
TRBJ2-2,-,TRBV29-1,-,CSVDTGHTGELFF,TGCAGCGTTGACACGGGACACACCGGGGAGCTGTTTTTT
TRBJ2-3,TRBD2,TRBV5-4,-,CASSLETSGARLGTDTQYF,TGTGCCAGCAGCTTGGAAACTAGCGGGGCCCGGCTGGGCACAGATACGCAGTATTTT
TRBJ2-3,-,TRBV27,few,CASSLWAQDTQYF,TGTGCCAGCAGTTTGTGGGCCCAAGATACGCAGTATTTT
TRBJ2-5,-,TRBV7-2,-,CASSLRQGSETQYF,TGTGCCAGCAGCTTACGCCAGGGTAGCGAGACCCAGTACTTC
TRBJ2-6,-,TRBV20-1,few,CSAPVVAASGANVLTF,TGCAGTGCTCCCGTGGTAGCGGCTTCTGGGGCCAACGTCCTGACTTTC
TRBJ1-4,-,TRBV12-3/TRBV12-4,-,CASSRRVEKLFF,TGTGCCAGCAGCCGGAGGGTTGAAAAACTGTTTTTT
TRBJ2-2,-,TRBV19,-,CASSIQRNTGELFF,TGTGCCAGTAGTATACAGCGAAACACCGGGGAGCTGTTTTTT
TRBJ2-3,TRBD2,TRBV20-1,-,CSASKLAGETDTQYF,TGCAGTGCTAGTAAGCTAGCGGGAGAAACAGATACGCAGTATTTT
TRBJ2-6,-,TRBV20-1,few,CSARDLATQAGANVLTF,TGCAGTGCTAGAGATTTGGCGACACAAGCCGGGGCCAACGTCCTGACTTTC
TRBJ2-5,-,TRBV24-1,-,CATSDSKGKETQYF,TGTGCCACCAGTGATTCAAAGGGAAAAGAGACCCAGTACTTC
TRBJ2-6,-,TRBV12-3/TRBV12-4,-,CASSSYSWANVLTF,TGTGCCAGCAGTTCCTACTCTTGGGCCAACGTCCTGACTTTC
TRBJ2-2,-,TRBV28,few,CASSTTRPGTGELFF,TGTGCCAGCAGCACTACACGCCCCGGCACCGGGGAGCTGTTTTTT
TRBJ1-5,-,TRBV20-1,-,CSTSWTVSNQPQHF,TGCAGTACTAGTTGGACGGTTAGCAATCAGCCCCAGCATTTT
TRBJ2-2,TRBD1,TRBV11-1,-,CASSRDRARSGELFF,TGTGCCAGCAGCCGGGACAGGGCTCGATCCGGGGAGCTGTTTTTT
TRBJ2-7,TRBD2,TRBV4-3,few,CASSQGGSGRHEQYF,TGCGCCAGCAGCCAAGGAGGGAGCGGGAGACACGAGCAGTACTTC
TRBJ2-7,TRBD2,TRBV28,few,CASSFLAGSYEQYF,TGTGCCAGCAGTTTTCTAGCGGGGTCCTACGAGCAGTACTTC
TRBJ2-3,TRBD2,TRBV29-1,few,CSADGGTSGPDTQYF,TGCAGCGCGGACGGGGGAACTAGCGGGCCAGATACGCAGTATTTT
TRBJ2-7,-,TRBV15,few,CATSKEVGEQYF,TGTGCCACCAGCAAAGAGGTGGGAGAGCAGTACTTC
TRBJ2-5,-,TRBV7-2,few,CASGKGSKETQYF,TGTGCCAGCGGGAAGGGTTCTAAAGAGACCCAGTACTTC
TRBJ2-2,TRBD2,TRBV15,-,CATSSTSGRTTGELFF,TGTGCCACCAGCAGTACTAGCGGGAGGACGACCGGGGAGCTGTTTTTT
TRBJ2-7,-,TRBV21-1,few,CASSIKCPDFSSYEQYF,TGTGCCAGCAGCATAAAGTGTCCCGACTTTAGCTCCTACGAGCAGTACTTC
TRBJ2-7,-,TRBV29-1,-,CSVESVPYEQYF,TGCAGCGTTGAATCGGTTCCCTACGAGCAGTACTTC
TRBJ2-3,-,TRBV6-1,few,CASSPFSTDTQYF,TGTGCCAGCTCGCCGTTTAGCACAGATACGCAGTATTTT
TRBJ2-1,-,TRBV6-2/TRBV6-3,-,CASNKDPPYNEQFF,TGTGCCAGCAATAAGGACCCCCCCTACAATGAGCAGTTCTTC
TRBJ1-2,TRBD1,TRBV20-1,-,CSAKEWDRSYGYTF,TGCAGTGCCAAGGAATGGGACAGATCCTATGGCTACACCTTC
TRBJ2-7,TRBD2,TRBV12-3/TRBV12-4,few,CASSLRTSDEQYF,TGTGCCAGCAGTTTACGGACTAGCGACGAGCAGTACTTC
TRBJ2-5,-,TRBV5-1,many,CASSLVQGSGETQYF,TGCGCCAGCAGCTTGGTACAGGGCAGCGGGGAGACCCAGTACTTC
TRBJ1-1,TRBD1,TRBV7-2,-,CASSLKAPGTGTEAFF,TGTGCCAGCAGCTTAAAGGCGCCGGGGACAGGGACTGAAGCTTTCTTT
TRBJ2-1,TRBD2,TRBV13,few,CASSWGLAGVVNEQFF,TGTGCCAGCAGCTGGGGACTAGCGGGAGTCGTAAATGAGCAGTTCTTC
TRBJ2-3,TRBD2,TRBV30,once,CAWSYGRTDTQYF,TGTGCCTGGAGTTACGGGAGGACAGATACGCAGTATTTT
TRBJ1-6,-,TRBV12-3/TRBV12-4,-,CASSYGGGNSPLHF,TGTGCCAGCAGTTACGGGGGAGGTAATTCACCCCTCCACTTT
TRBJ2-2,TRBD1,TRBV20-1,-,CSARTGGTGELFF,TGCAGTGCTAGGACAGGGGGCACCGGGGAGCTGTTTTTT
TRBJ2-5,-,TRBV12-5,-,CASNRGRETQYF,TGTGCTAGCAACCGGGGAAGAGAGACCCAGTACTTC
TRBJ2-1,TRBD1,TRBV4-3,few,CASSQGDRDYNEQFF,TGCGCCAGCAGCCAAGGGGACAGGGACTACAATGAGCAGTTCTTC
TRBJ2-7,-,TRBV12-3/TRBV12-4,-,CASNQPGDEQYF,TGTGCCAGCAATCAACCGGGGGACGAGCAGTACTTC
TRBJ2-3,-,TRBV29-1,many,CSVGRGTDTQYF,TGCAGCGTTGGGAGGGGAACAGATACGCAGTATTTT
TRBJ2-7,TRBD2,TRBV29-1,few,CSVEGGNTYEQYF,TGCAGCGTTGAGGGGGGGAATACCTACGAGCAGTACTTC
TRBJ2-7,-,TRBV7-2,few,CASRPPGPSSYEQYF,TGTGCCAGCAGACCCCCCGGGCCCAGCTCCTACGAGCAGTACTTC
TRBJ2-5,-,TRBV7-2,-,CASSFQAERGETQYF,TGTGCCAGCAGTTTTCAAGCGGAGAGGGGGGAGACCCAGTACTTC
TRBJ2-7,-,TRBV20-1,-,CSARSEGVGYEQYF,TGCAGTGCTAGGTCCGAGGGGGTAGGGTACGAGCAGTACTTC
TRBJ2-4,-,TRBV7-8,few,CASSLARRVEPKNIQYF,TGTGCCAGCAGCTTAGCGAGGCGGGTTGAACCAAAAAACATTCAGTACTTC
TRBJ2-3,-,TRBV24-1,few,CATAGERGTDTQYF,TGTGCCACCGCAGGGGAGCGCGGCACAGATACGCAGTATTTT
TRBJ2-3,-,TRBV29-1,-,CSAKERDTQYF,TGCAGCGCCAAAGAACGGGATACGCAGTATTTT
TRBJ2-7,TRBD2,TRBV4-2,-,CASSQDSTSGGKEQYF,TGTGCCAGCAGCCAAGATAGCACTAGCGGGGGGAAAGAGCAGTACTTC
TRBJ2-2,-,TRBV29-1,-,CSGASPGRNTGELFF,TGCAGCGGCGCATCACCTGGACGGAACACCGGGGAGCTGTTTTTT
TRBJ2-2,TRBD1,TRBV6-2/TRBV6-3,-,CASSHRGTGELFF,TGTGCCAGCAGCCACAGGGGGACCGGGGAGCTGTTTTTT